This T cell receptor beta chain derives from a study of T cell changes during pregnancy in multiple sclerosis (dated by TCRdb to the late 2010s). Regarding the research as a whole: Changes in the T cell repertoire over the course of pregnancy were examined in this study in women with multiple sclerosis.

In regard to this clone: No cognate antigen has been identified for it. No base qualities exist here, and no much larger clone lies one base off it.

The CDR3 measures 16 amino acids from cysteine to phenylalanine. CDR3 DNA is the only sequence kept; it has 48 bases, read in frame from the first base. CDR1 SGDLS and CDR2 YYNGEE were looked up in the germline V gene. A distance of 16 bases separates the germline ends of V and J, which lose 4 bases and 0 bases respectively. The library was produced with the immunoSEQ multiplex PCR assay. Here the immuneACCESS table is served through TCRdb, limited to in-frame sequences with V and J called. Missing clones are a known gap in these copies; in checked studies unresolved V genes cover under half, and the rest lacks a known reason. The sample includes around 60,000 clones, with around 94% observed a single time. About 3% of the sample lies in the top ten.

The chain uses TRBV9 and TRBJ1-1, with no confident D gene call. The sequence derives from a female donor with multiple sclerosis, enrolled in a pregnancy study. The sample in question was CD8+ T cells from peripheral blood mononuclear cells, obtained in the third trimester of pregnancy. The CDR3: CASSPHHRVVNTEAFF. Read as DNA, the sequence is TGTGCCAGCAGCCCCCATCACCGTGTAGTGAACACTGAAGCTTTCTTT.